Listed here is a single TCR beta chain. Germline V gene sequence: CDR1 MNHNS, CDR2 SASEGT. The CDR3 loop spans 15 amino acids. Germline trimming cut 4 bases from V and 1 base from J; bases unmatched to any gene: 7. Data came from immunoSEQ multiplex PCR; TCRdb stores just in-frame clones and leaves some out. Of roughly 67,000 clones listed, 98% are singletons. This sample was included in a study of technical replicates of blood from several donors. The receptor was derived from a human donor in good health. The material sequenced was T cells isolated from PBMCs. This chain connects TRBV6-1 to TRBJ2-7; 7 bases agree with TRBD1. The CDR3 protein is CASSGETGLSYEQYF. As DNA, the CDR3 is TGTGCCAGCAGTGGGGAGACAGGGTTGTCCTACGAGCAGTACTTC.